Given below is one TCR beta chain in context. Antigen specificity is unknown. The germline CDR1 and CDR2 sequences are MNHEY and SMNVEV (reference sequence). The CDR3 has 13 amino acids. The germline V and J ends were trimmed by 4 bases and 2 bases, with 6 bases remaining between them. The data belong to a study of a mutant IDH1 vaccine in newly diagnosed glioma. Across the study: Sex distribution of treated patients was roughly 60% male and roughly 38% female; mean age was roughly 37 years.

Stated time point: week 47, end of study. Topical imiquimod accompanied each vaccine dose, which consisted of 300 ug of mutant IDH1 20-mer peptide. Study-wide points: Any relationship between pseudoprogression and changes in top peripheral T cell clonotypes seemed absent.

Measured with immunoSEQ multiplex PCR; TCRdb has only the in-frame clones, and not every one. The repertoire has around 84,000 clones, about 81% of them found once; the top ten carry approximately 5.4%. The source was PBMCs, collected from a glioma patient whose treatment included an IDH1 peptide vaccine. This rearrangement joins TRBV27 to TRBJ1-5, with D perhaps matching TRBD1 (5 bases). This TCR derives from a man aged 35-49 years with glioma. The CDR3 sequence is CASSSTGNQPQHF. The DNA of the CDR3 is TGTGCCAGCAGTTCGACAGGCAATCAGCCCCAGCATTTT.